These 6 T cell receptor beta chains were sequenced from one sample in a study of T cell responses to AZD1222 COVID-19 vaccine. The data were produced by immunoSEQ multiplex PCR, yet TCRdb's version contains in-frame clones alone and is incomplete. The repertoire holds just over 15,000 clones, about 87% seen once, with over 2.5% in the top ten. This specimen was peripheral blood, taken 28 days after the second AZD1222 dose. The receptors derive from an adult who received the AZD1222 COVID-19 vaccine.

The count of this clone is one. This sequence joins TRBV19 and TRBJ1-4, with 7 bases lining up with TRBD1. The CDR3 runs to 14 residues. After removal of 5 bases from V and 8 bases from J, the junction contained 8 bases not matched to a gene. CDR1 is LNHDA, CDR2 SQIVND, per germline (reference sequence). CDR3 sequence reads: CASSPQGGGEKLFF. In DNA form, the CDR3 reads TGTGCCAGTAGTCCGCAGGGGGGAGGAGAAAAACTGTTTTTT.

This clone has more than one count but fewer than ten. The chain combines TRBV7-6 with TRBJ1-4; D possibly corresponds to TRBD1 (5 bases). Germline V gives CDR1 SGHVS, CDR2 FNYEAQ. The ends were cut back, 1 base at V and 4 bases at J, with 10 bases in the middle. The CDR3 covers 15 residues. This CDR3 is CASSLGGSNNEKLFF. CDR3 nucleotide sequence: TGTGCCAGCAGCTTAGGGGGCAGTAATAATGAAAAACTGTTTTTT.

V usage is TRBV10-2 and J usage is TRBJ1-2, with 7 bases matching TRBD1. Germline CDR1 reads WSHSY; CDR2 reads SAAADI. The CDR3 runs to 13 residues. The trim removed 10 bases at V and 0 bases at J, leaving 5 bases unmatched. The CDR3, as DNA: TGCGCCACCCTACAGGGGACTAACTATGGCTACACCTTC. This encodes CATLQGTNYGYTF.

This chain joins TRBV30 and TRBJ1-5, with a weak D call TRBD1 (5 bases). CDR1 is GTSNPN and CDR2 is SVGIG in the germline V gene (reference sequence). Trimming took 0 bases from V and 3 from J, leaving 9 bases between them. The CDR3 spans 14 residues. The CDR3 DNA is TGTGCCTGGAGTGTTGGGGGACCCAATCAGCCCCAGCATTTT. Protein sequence: CAWSVGGPNQPQHF.

The rearrangement uses TRBV28 and TRBJ2-7; D might be TRBD2 (6 bases). V lost 2 bases and J lost 1, with 6 bases in between. Germline V gene sequence: CDR1 MDHEN, CDR2 SYDVKM. The CDR3 contains 13 residues. The CDR3 DNA reads as TGTGCCAGCAGTTTAGGGGGGTCCTACGAGCAGTACTTC. This encodes CASSLGGSYEQYF.

The chain is built from TRBV2 and TRBJ2-4; D is unresolved. Germline CDR1 is SNHLY and CDR2 is FYNNEI. The CDR3 covers 10 residues. Between the trimmed V and J ends, which lost 4 bases and 10 bases, there was a span of 5 bases. The CDR3: CASSGLIQYF. For the CDR3, the DNA is TGTGCCAGCAGTGGACTGATTCAGTACTTC.